The T cell receptor (beta chain) under discussion was sequenced for a study of blood T cell repertoires in COVID-19. Profiled with immunoSEQ multiplex PCR; TCRdb holds only in-frame clones, not every one. The sample consists of roughly 350,000 clones, about 87% of them appearing once. Seattle cases were enrolled at active infection and followed longitudinally. Specimen: peripheral blood. The clonotype was recovered from a woman between 50 and 59 years old with COVID-19, enrolled during active disease.

CDR3 loop: CASSRKSGTTNEKLFF. In DNA form, the CDR3 reads TGTGCCAGCAGCCGAAAATCAGGAACAACTAATGAAAAACTGTTTTTT. This chain connects TRBV5-6 to TRBJ1-4; D ambiguous. The germline V and J ends were trimmed by 4 bases and 0 bases, with 13 bases remaining between them. The CDR3 covers 16 residues. Germline values: CDR1 SGHDT, CDR2 YYEEEE.